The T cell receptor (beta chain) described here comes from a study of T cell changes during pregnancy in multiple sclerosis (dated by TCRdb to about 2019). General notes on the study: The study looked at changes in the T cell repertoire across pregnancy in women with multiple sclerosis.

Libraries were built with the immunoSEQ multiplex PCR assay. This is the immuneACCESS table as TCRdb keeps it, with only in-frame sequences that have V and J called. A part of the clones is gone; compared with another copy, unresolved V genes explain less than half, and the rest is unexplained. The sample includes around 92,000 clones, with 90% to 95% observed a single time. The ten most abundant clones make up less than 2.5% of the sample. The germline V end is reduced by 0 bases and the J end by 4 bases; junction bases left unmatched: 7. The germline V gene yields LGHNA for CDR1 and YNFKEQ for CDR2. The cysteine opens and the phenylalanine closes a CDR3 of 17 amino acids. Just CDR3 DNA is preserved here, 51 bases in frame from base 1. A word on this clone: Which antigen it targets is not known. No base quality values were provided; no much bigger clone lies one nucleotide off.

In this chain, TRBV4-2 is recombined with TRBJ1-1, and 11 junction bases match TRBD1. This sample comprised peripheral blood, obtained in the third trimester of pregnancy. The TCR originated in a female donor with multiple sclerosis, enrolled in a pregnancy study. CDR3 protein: CASSQERTGGAGTEAFF. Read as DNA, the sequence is TGTGCCAGCAGCCAAGAGCGGACAGGGGGCGCCGGCACTGAAGCTTTCTTT.